Detailed here is one TCR beta chain. The sample holds a few counts of this clonotype. Which antigen it targets is not known. No base quality information exists; no much larger clone differs at one position. The data are from a study of T cells in Graves' hyperthyroidism and ophthalmopathy (dated 2019 in TCRdb). Describing the broader study: Peripheral blood samples were taken at the time of initial diagnosis, prior to any treatment. The paper reports TCR Vbeta CDR3 sequencing of some 140 peripheral blood samples: around 45 ophthalmopathy, roughly 74 hyperthyroidism and approximately 17 progressor patients. Following sampling, methimazole starting at 30 mg daily was given to hyperthyroidism patients, and high-dose intravenous methylprednisolone was given to ophthalmopathy patients. Thyroid tissue and blood T-cell repertoires from about six Graves' hyperthyroidism patients were also compared in the study. To identify distinguishing TCR V-J signatures, a discovery cohort of 100 or so patients was used, comprising fewer than 45 with Graves' ophthalmopathy and around 57 with stable Graves' hyperthyroidism. For training and testing, the approximately 92 patients in the discovery cohort were randomly divided in a 7:3 ratio. An independent validation cohort of around 19 hyperthyroidism patients and about 16 patients who later progressed to ophthalmopathy tested prospective prediction of ophthalmopathy. Overall study outcomes, separate from this receptor: Most expanded thyroid clonotypes (frequency above 0.001) were also detected in blood, suggesting blood repertoires may reflect thyroid immune responses. In validation, progression to ophthalmopathy was predicted by the model with approximately 67% sensitivity and nearly 75% specificity, a median of around 6.5 months before onset. No statistical method was used to set the sample size in advance, and investigators knew the group allocation. A model built on a 13 V-J signature distinguished ophthalmopathy from stable hyperthyroidism, reaching around 87% sensitivity and about 81% specificity in cross-validation and 80%/75% in testing.

The germline V gene gives CDR1 as SGDLS and CDR2 as YYNGEE. The CDR3 starts with the cysteine, ends with the phenylalanine, and has 17 residues. Only the CDR3 part of the read is kept: 51 bases, read in frame from the first base. The germline V end is reduced by 0 bases and the J end by 4 bases; junction bases left unmatched: 8. Stable Graves' hyperthyroidism was defined as no progression to ophthalmopathy during 18 months of follow-up. The hyperthyroidism patients were between 18 and 65 years old and newly diagnosed, with a disease duration of less than 2 months. Exclusion was applied to patients with uncontrolled infections, other autoimmune diseases, pregnancy or lactation. Diagnoses relied on clinical symptoms, serum thyroxine and TRAb, thyroid ultrasound and orbital computed tomography. Ficoll-Paque density gradient centrifugation was used to isolate PBMCs from under 11 ml of fresh peripheral blood. Total RNA was extracted with Trizol reagent, and quality was checked on an Agilent 2100 Bioanalyzer.

The TCR beta CDR3 regions were amplified from RNA transcripts. The TCR CDR3 was subjected to a first round of RT-PCR using the HTBI primer set and the Qiagen OneStep RT-PCR kit. The libraries were constructed in a second round of multiplex PCR and then size-selected and purified. Libraries were sequenced paired-end with 100 bp reads on an Illumina HiSeq2000. Under the source paper's analysis protocol: SOAPnuke was used to process the raw data, throwing out any read that contained adapters or uncalled bases, had a mean Phred below 15, or lacked an exact constant-primer or identifier match. High-quality paired reads were merged with COPE v1.2.5, and unique nucleotide sequences were defined as clonotypes. MiTCR v1.1 was used to align the clonotypes against IMGT TRBV, TRBD and TRBJ reference segments. Only V-J combinations with frequency above 0.0001, covering 99% to 99.2% of repertoires, were analysed. A TCS score was defined as the ratio of F50 (clonal expansion) to E x V (chaos), with BLOSUM62-based TCRdist applied between CDR3 peptides within each V-J. Welch's t-statistics and random forest reduced roughly 530 V-J features to about 12, which were used in a naive Bayes classifier (R e1071). The similarity between thyroid and blood repertoires was quantified using the Morisita-Horn index. Starting from the raw public reads, TCRdb applied fastp trimming at Q25, assembled clones with MiXCR and retained in-frame beta chains. When rows share a CDR3 protein, they turn into one entry using the most common DNA and genes. The authors' filters were not applied to this entry. Within this sample are 600,000 to 800,000 distinct CDR3 sequences, with 30% to 40% of them counted one time only. The ten top clones hold around 31% of the sample.

The origin of this receptor is a middle-aged woman with Graves' hyperthyroidism. Source material: blood. The rearranged segments are TRBV9 and TRBJ2-5; the junction holds 11 bases that match TRBD2. The CDR3: CASSVGASGGWPETQYF. The sequence in DNA is TGTGCCAGCAGCGTAGGGGCTAGCGGGGGGTGGCCAGAGACCCAGTACTTC.